The next 19 T cell receptor beta chains were all read from a single sample in a study of early T cells in non-severe SARS-CoV-2 infection. Using its own MiXCR run on the 5' RACE reads, TCRdb lists one record per CDR3 protein. The sample has around 70,000 distinct CDR3 sequences, approximately 9.1% seen once. Sequencing was done on a sample of whole blood. Receptors originate from an adult who was a healthcare worker with PCR-confirmed SARS-CoV-2 infection or an uninfected control (not recorded which).

This clonotype was seen only a few times. The V and J genes are TRBV7-6 and TRBJ2-2, with 12 bases that match TRBD2. Losses at the gene ends were 3 bases for V and 5 bases for J; bases not matched to a gene: 4. Per the germline V gene, CDR1 is SGHVS and CDR2 is FNYEAQ. The CDR3 length is 16 residues. CDR3 DNA: TGTGCCAGCAGCTTGAGACTAGCGGGAGATACCGGGGAGCTGTTTTTT. The encoded protein is CASSLRLAGDTGELFF.

This clonotype was seen a handful of times. This sequence joins TRBV7-9 and TRBJ2-5, with D hard to call. The CDR3 totals 11 residues. Germline V gene data show CDR1 as SEHNR and CDR2 as FQNEAQ (reference sequence). The ends were cut back, 2 bases at V and 5 bases at J, with 3 bases in the middle. Here the CDR3 DNA reads TGTGCCAGCAGCTTATACGAGACCCAGTACTTC. This translates into CASSLYETQYF. Complete variable domain (other parts from reference TRBV7-9 and TRBJ2-5): DTGVSQNPRHKITKRGQNVTFRCDPISEHNRLYWYRQTLGQGPEFLTYFQNEAQLEKSRLLSDRFSAERPKGSFSTLEIQRTEQGDSAMYLCASSLYETQYFGPGTRLLVL.

This chain joins TRBV28 and TRBJ2-1; D is undetermined. The CDR3 loop spans 13 amino acids. The V and J ends lost 7 bases and 4 bases respectively, with 11 bases between them. The V gene's germline CDR1 is MDHEN and CDR2 SYDVKM. The CDR3 DNA is TGTGCCAGCACAGAAACCAGGTACAATGAGCAGTTCTTC. Its protein product is CASTETRYNEQFF.

The genes are TRBV20-1 and TRBJ2-4; 9 bases are shared with TRBD1. The germline V gene encodes CDR1 DFQATT and CDR2 SNEGSKA (reference sequence). This CDR3 is 15 amino acids long. Trimming removed 4 bases from V and 9 bases from J; junction bases left unmatched: 13. The CDR3 is CSAKSYRGLYGIQYF. The CDR3 DNA follows: TGCAGTGCTAAATCTTACAGGGGGCTTTACGGCATTCAGTACTTC.

This clonotype was seen only a few times. V and J are TRBV20-1 and TRBJ1-1; D unclear. Germline CDR1 DFQATT, CDR2 SNEGSKA (reference sequence). CDR3 length: 14 residues. V shed 6 bases and J shed 0 bases, with 14 bases lying between them. The CDR3 DNA is TGCAGTGCACTAGTTGACACTGTGAACACTGAAGCTTTCTTT. Protein sequence: CSALVDTVNTEAFF.

This clonotype was detected many times. The rearrangement links TRBV7-2 to TRBJ2-3; D is perhaps TRBD2 (6 bases). Germline V gives CDR1 SGHTA, CDR2 FQGNSA. The CDR3 is made up of 17 amino acids. Trimming shortened V by 1 base and J by 4 bases, and 18 bases separated the two germline ends. DNA of the CDR3: TGTGCCAGCAGCTTAGGGGTGGTAGCGGTGGGTTCAGATACGCAGTATTTT. It yields the protein CASSLGVVAVGSDTQYF.

This clonotype was detected only a few times. This rearrangement joins TRBV30 to TRBJ1-2; perhaps TRBD1 as D (6 bases). In germline, CDR1 is GTSNPN, CDR2 SVGIG (reference sequence). The CDR3 runs to 13 residues. V dropped 2 bases and J dropped 10 bases, with 17 bases sitting between them. The CDR3 coding sequence is TGTGCCTGGAGTCCATACGGGGGGGCGAACTACACCTTC. Translated: CAWSPYGGANYTF.

This clonotype has ten or more counts. This chain uses TRBV5-1 with TRBJ2-1; possible D gene TRBD2, 5 bases. CDR1 SGHRS and CDR2 YFSETQ come from the germline V gene. V lost 7 bases to trimming and J lost 6 bases, with 23 bases between them. The CDR3 spans 16 residues. CDR3 in amino acids: CASDKTGIAPGNEQFF. CDR3 DNA sequence: TGCGCCAGCGACAAAACCGGGATCGCCCCCGGCAATGAGCAGTTCTTC.

This clonotype has at least ten counts. This chain uses TRBV6-2 or TRBV6-3 with TRBJ2-7, with 7 positions matching TRBD1. CDR1 and CDR2 from the germline V gene are MNHEY and SVGEGT. This CDR3 region has 14 residues. J lost 3 bases, V lost 7 bases, and 9 bases had no gene match. The CDR3 loop reads CASNSPGQNYEQYF. Here the CDR3 DNA reads TGTGCCAGCAACTCTCCGGGACAGAACTACGAGCAGTACTTC.

This sequence joins TRBV20-1 and TRBJ2-2; D may be TRBD2 (6 bases). The CDR3 spans 14 residues. Germline V CDR1 and CDR2: DFQATT, SNEGSKA (reference sequence). The V and J ends lost 5 bases and 6 bases respectively, with 16 bases between them. CDR3 in DNA: TGCAGTGCTGCGGACGGGAGAGGTGCCGGGGAGCTGTTTTTT. Protein product: CSAADGRGAGELFF.

The chain links TRBV18 to TRBJ1-6; TRBD1 is a possible D gene (6 bases). CDR3 length: 15 residues. CDR1 KGHSH and CDR2 LQKENI come from the germline V gene. V lost 6 bases to trimming and J lost 10 bases, with 19 bases between them. The CDR3 region is CASSPRGGEGSPLHF. CDR3 bases: TGTGCCAGCTCCCCCAGGGGCGGCGAGGGGTCACCCCTCCACTTT.

This clonotype turned up a few times. The J gene is TRBJ1-1, the V gene TRBV7-3; D is unresolved. CDR3 size: 11 residues. Germline V gene lookup returns CDR1 SGHTA and CDR2 FQGTGA. The V gene lost 7 bases and the J gene lost 1 base, with 4 bases spanning the gap. CDR3 sequence reads: CASNRNTEAFF. The CDR3 DNA follows: TGTGCCAGCAATAGGAACACTGAAGCTTTCTTT.

J is TRBJ1-2 and V is TRBV7-2; D perhaps matches TRBD1 (5 bases). Trimming stripped 1 base from V and 7 bases from J, with 13 bases between. CDR1 and CDR2 (germline): SGHTA, FQGNSA. The CDR3 has 14 amino acids. Here the CDR3 DNA reads TGTGCCAGCAGCTTAGTAGACCAGGGAGGTGGCTACACCTTC. Its translation is CASSLVDQGGGYTF. Drawing the rest from reference TRBV7-2 and TRBJ1-2, the complete variable domain is GAGVSQSPSNKVTEKGKDVELRCDPISGHTALYWYRQSLGQGLEFLIYFQGNSAPDKSGLPSDRFSAERTGGSVSTLTIQRTQQEDSAVYLCASSLVDQGGGYTFGSGTRLTVV.

This clonotype appeared many times. V usage is TRBV3-1 and J usage is TRBJ2-6; 8 nucleotides agree with TRBD1. CDR1 LGHDT and CDR2 YNNKEL come from the germline V gene (reference sequence). The CDR3 consists of 16 residues. V was clipped by 1 base and J by 2 bases; unmatched bases: 1. The CDR3 region is CASSQVQGAGANVLTF. CDR3 DNA sequence: TGTGCCAGCAGCCAAGTACAGGGGGCTGGGGCCAACGTCCTGACTTTC.

This clonotype is medium-sized in the sample. J is TRBJ2-1 and V is TRBV7-9; 7 nucleotides line up with TRBD2. V lost 10 bases to trimming and J lost 4 bases; unmatched junction nucleotides: 10. Germline values: CDR1 SEHNR, CDR2 FQNEAQ (reference sequence). The CDR3 totals 14 residues. CDR3 DNA sequence: TGTGCCACCCCTAAGGGTAGCGGGTACAATGAGCAGTTCTTC. It codes for CATPKGSGYNEQFF. Full variable domain (remainder filled in from reference TRBV7-9 and TRBJ2-1): DTGVSQNPRHKITKRGQNVTFRCDPISEHNRLYWYRQTLGQGPEFLTYFQNEAQLEKSRLLSDRFSAERPKGSFSTLEIQRTEQGDSAMYLCATPKGSGYNEQFFGPGTRLTVL.

This chain links TRBV29-1 with TRBJ2-3; D remains ambiguous. Germline CDR1 reads SQVTM; CDR2 reads ANQGSEA. V lost 7 bases and J lost 3, with 20 bases in between. CDR3 size: 15 residues. CDR3 residues: CSASGPLAYTDTQYF. Here the CDR3 DNA reads TGCAGCGCTTCGGGCCCATTGGCCTATACAGATACGCAGTATTTT.

The gene calls are TRBV12-3 or TRBV12-4 and TRBJ2-3, with D unresolved. CDR3 length: 12 residues. V lost 6 bases and J 0 bases, leaving 4 bases between the germline ends. In DNA, the CDR3 is TGTGCCAGCAGGGACAGCACAGATACGCAGTATTTT. Protein sequence: CASRDSTDTQYF.

CDR3 residues: CASSQDPHGLYNEQFF. In DNA form, the CDR3 reads TGCGCCAGCAGCCAAGACCCGCACGGGCTATACAATGAGCAGTTCTTC. The chain has TRBV4-1 and TRBJ2-1, with no clear D. The germline CDR1 and CDR2 sequences are MGHRA and YSYEKL. Trimming stripped 0 bases from V and 4 bases from J, with 13 bases between. The CDR3 extends over 16 amino acids.

The chain links TRBV10-3 to TRBJ2-5; 7 bases agree with TRBD1. The CDR3 length is 14 residues. CDR1 and CDR2 from the germline V gene are ENHRY and SYGVKD. The junction had 3 bases not matched to a gene; V was cut back by 4 bases and J by 1 base. The CDR3 sequence: CAISAGQIQETQYF. The CDR3 DNA follows: TGTGCCATCAGTGCGGGACAGATCCAAGAGACCCAGTACTTC.